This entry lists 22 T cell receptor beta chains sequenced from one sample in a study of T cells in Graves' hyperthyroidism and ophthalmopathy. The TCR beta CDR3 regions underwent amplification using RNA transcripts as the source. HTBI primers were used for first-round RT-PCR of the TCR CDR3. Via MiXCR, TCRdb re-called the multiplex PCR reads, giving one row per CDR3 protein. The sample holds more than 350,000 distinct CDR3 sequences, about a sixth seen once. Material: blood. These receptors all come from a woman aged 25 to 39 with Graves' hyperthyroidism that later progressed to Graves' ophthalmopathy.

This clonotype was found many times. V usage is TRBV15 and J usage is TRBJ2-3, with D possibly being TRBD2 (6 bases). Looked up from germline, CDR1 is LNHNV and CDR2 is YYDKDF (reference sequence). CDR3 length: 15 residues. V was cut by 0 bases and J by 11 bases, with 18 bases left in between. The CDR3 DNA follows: TGTGCCACCAGCAGAGATTATAAGGGACTCGCTTGGCAGTATTTT. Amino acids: CATSRDYKGLAWQYF.

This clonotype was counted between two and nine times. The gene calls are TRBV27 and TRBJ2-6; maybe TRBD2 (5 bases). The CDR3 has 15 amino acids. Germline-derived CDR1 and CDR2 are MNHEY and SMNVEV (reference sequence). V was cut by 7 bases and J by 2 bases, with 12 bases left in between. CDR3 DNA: TGTGCCAGCACGTCGTACGGGGCTGGGGCCAACGTCCTGACTTTC. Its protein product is CASTSYGAGANVLTF.

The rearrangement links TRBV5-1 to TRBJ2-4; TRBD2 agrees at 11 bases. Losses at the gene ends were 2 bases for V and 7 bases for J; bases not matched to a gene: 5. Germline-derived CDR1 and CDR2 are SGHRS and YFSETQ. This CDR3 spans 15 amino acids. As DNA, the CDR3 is TGCGCCAGCAGCTTCGGGCCTAGCGGGGGGAACATTCAGTACTTC. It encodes CASSFGPSGGNIQYF.

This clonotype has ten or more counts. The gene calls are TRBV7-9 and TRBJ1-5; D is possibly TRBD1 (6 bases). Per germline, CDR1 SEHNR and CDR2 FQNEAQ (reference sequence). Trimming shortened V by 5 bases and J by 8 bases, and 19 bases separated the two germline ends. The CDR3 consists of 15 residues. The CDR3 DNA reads TGTGCCAGCAGCCTAGAAGTGGGGGGCAGGGAGCCCCAGCATTTT. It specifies CASSLEVGGREPQHF.

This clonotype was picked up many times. The CDR3 DNA follows: TGTGCCTGGCGATGGACGGGAGGGGCCGAGCAGTACTTC. Translating it yields CAWRWTGGAEQYF. The chain uses TRBV30 and TRBJ2-7; 8 bases match TRBD2. CDR1 and CDR2 (germline): GTSNPN, SVGIG (reference sequence). The trim removed 5 bases at V and 6 bases at J, leaving 9 bases unmatched. This CDR3 is 13 amino acids long. The full variable domain, rest sourced from reference TRBV30 and TRBJ2-7, is SQTIHQWPATLVQPVGSPLSLECTVEGTSNPNLYWYRQAAGRGLQLLFYSVGIGQISSEVPQNLSASRPQDRQFILSSKKLLLSDSGFYLCAWRWTGGAEQYFGPGTRLTVT.

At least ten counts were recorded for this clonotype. CDR3 protein: CASSLSSGDIYEQYF. CDR3 in DNA: TGTGCCAGCAGTTTATCGAGCGGGGACATCTACGAGCAGTACTTC. The V and J genes are TRBV27 and TRBJ2-7; a weak D match, TRBD2 (7 bases). The CDR3 is 15 amino acids. The germline V gene has CDR1 MNHEY and CDR2 SMNVEV (reference sequence). V was trimmed by 0 bases and J by 3 bases, leaving 12 bases between them.

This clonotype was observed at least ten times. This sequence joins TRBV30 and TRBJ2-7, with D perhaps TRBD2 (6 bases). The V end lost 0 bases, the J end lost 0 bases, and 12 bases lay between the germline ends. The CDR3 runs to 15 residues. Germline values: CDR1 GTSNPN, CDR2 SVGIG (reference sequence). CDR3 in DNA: TGTGCCTGGAGTGTGGGACGGGGGAGCTCCTACGAGCAGTACTTC. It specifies CAWSVGRGSSYEQYF.

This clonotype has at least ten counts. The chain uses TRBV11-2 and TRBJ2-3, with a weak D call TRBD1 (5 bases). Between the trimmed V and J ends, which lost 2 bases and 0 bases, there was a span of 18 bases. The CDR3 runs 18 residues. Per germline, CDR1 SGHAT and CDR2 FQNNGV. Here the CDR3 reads CASSLNPGSLVSTDTQYF. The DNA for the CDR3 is TGTGCCAGCAGCTTAAATCCAGGGTCCCTCGTCAGCACAGATACGCAGTATTTT.

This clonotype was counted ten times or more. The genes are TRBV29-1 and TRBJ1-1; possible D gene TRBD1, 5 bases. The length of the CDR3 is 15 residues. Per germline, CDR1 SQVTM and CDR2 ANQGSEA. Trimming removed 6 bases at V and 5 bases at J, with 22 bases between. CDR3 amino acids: CSVVLRGAGRTEAFF. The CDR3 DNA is TGCAGCGTGGTCTTGCGGGGCGCAGGAAGGACTGAAGCTTTCTTT.

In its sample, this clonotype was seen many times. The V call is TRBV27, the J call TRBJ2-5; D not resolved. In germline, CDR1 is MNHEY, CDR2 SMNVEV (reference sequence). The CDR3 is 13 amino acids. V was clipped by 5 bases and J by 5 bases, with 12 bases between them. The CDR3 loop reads CASSPGLKETQYF. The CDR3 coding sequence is TGTGCCAGCAGTCCCGGCCTAAAGGAGACCCAGTACTTC.

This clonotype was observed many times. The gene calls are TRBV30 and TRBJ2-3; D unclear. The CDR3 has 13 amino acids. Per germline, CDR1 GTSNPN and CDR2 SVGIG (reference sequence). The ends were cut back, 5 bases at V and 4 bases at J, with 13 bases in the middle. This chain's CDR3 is CAWVPSFADTQYF. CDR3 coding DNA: TGTGCCTGGGTCCCTTCTTTTGCAGATACGCAGTATTTT.

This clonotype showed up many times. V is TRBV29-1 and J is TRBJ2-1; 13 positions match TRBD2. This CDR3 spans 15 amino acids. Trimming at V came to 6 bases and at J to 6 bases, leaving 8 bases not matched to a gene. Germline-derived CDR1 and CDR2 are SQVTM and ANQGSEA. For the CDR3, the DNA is TGCAGCGTCGCTCCCACTAGCGGGGGGGGCAATGAGCAGTTCTTC. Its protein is CSVAPTSGGGNEQFF.

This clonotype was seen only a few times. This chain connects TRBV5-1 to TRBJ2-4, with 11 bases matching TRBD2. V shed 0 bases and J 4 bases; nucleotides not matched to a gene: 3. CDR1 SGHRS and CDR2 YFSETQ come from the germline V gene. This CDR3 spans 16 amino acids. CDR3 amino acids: CASSLGLAGLKNIQYF. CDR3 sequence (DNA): TGCGCCAGCAGCTTGGGACTAGCGGGGCTGAAAAACATTCAGTACTTC.

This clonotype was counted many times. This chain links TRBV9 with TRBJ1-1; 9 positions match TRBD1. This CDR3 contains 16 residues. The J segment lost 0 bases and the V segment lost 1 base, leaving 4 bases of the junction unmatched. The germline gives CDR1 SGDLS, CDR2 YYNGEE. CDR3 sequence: CASSVLTGGMNTEAFF. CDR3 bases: TGTGCCAGCAGCGTACTTACAGGGGGCATGAACACTGAAGCTTTCTTT.

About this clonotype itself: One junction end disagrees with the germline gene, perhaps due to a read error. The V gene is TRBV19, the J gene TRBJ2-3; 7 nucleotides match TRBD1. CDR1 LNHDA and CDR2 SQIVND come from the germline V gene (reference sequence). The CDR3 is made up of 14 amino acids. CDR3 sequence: CATNRGRGTNTQYF. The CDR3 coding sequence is TGTGCCACGAACAGGGGAAGAGGCACAAATACGCAGTATTTT.

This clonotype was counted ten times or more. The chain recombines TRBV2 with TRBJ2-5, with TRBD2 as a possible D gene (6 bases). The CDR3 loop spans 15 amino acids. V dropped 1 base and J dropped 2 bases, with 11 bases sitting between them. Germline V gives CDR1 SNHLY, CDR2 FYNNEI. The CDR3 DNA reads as TGTGCCAGCAGTGAAGTGACTAGTCGACAAGAGACCCAGTACTTC. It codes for CASSEVTSRQETQYF.

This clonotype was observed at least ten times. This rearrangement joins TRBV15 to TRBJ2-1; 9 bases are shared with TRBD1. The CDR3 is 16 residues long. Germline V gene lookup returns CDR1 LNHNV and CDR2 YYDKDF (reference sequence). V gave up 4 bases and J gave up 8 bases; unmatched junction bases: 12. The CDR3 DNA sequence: TGTGCCACCAGCATCAAACCCGGGACAGGGCCCGATGAGCAGTTCTTC. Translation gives CATSIKPGTGPDEQFF.

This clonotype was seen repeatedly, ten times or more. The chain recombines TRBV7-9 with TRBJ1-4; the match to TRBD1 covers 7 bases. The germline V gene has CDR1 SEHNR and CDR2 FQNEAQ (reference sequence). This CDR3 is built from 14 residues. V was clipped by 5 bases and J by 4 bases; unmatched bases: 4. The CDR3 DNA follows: TGTGCCAGCAGCCGGGGACAGATTAATGAAAAACTGTTTTTT. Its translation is CASSRGQINEKLFF.

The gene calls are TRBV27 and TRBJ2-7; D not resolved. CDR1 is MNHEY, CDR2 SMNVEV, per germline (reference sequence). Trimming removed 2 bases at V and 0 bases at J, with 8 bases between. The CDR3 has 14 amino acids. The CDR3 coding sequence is TGTGCCAGCAGTTTAGAGCGCACCTCCTACGAGCAGTACTTC. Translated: CASSLERTSYEQYF.

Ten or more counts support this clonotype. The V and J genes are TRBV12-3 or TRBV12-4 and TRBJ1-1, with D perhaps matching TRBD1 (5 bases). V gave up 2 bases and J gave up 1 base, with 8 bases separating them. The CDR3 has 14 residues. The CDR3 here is CASSLLGENTEAFF. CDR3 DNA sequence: TGTGCCAGCAGTTTATTGGGGGAGAACACTGAAGCTTTCTTT.

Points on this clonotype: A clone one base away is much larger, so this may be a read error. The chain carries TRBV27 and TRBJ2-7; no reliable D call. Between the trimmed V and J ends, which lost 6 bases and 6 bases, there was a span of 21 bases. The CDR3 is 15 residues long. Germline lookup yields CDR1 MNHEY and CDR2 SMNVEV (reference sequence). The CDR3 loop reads CASSPDSHMGCEQYF. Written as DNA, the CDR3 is TGTGCCAGCAGCCCCGACTCACACATGGGCTGCGAGCAGTACTTC.

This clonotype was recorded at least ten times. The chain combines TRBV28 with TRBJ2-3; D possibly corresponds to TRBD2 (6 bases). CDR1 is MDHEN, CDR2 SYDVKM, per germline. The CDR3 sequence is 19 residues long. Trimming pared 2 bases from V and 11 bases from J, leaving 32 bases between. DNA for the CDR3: TGTGCCAGCAGTTTAACGTTAAGTTCCTTCCCGGGGGAGCGGAGACAGCAGTATTTT. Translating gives CASSLTLSSFPGERRQQYF.